The source of this T cell receptor (beta chain) is a study of CXCR3-negative and CXCR3-positive naive CD8 T cells. CD45RO-CCR7+CD27+CD95- characterized naive CD8+ T cells. Study results and caveats: Relative to memory CD8+ cells, whose diversity was much lower, both naive subsets had comparably high diversity.

In the case of this clonotype: Its cognate antigen is unknown.

UMI-labeled 5' RACE yielded the TRB cDNA libraries. TCRdb re-analyzed the 5' RACE reads; it lists each CDR3 protein once, without DNA. This repertoire includes tens of thousands of distinct CDR3 sequences. This CDR3 contains 12 residues. Per germline, CDR1 SQVTM and CDR2 ANQGSEA. This receptor was obtained from a human donor in good health. Some clones in this sample may be carry-over from other donors' samples. The genes are TRBV29-1 and TRBJ1-2; TCRdb proposes TRBD1, but this gene call is untestable without DNA. What was sequenced was naive CXCR3- CD8+ T cells from blood. The subset is: CD45RO-CCR7+CD27+CD95- naive CD8+ T cells lacking CXCR3 (TNR3-). CDR3 protein: CSVVQGNYGYTF.